The 21 T cell receptor beta chains reported below all come from one sample, sequenced in a study of T-cell reconstitution after alpha-beta-depleted transplantation in children. Unique molecular identifiers were incorporated when the TCRbeta library was constructed. TCRdb called the PCR reads again in MiXCR, with one record for every CDR3 protein. The table has 600,000 or so distinct CDR3 sequences, more than 20% seen once. Specimen: PBMCs, mostly from graft donor cells, collected 360 days after TCRalphabeta/CD19-depleted stem cell transplant. These TCRs come from a boy in the first two years of life who had a stem cell transplant for acute myeloid leukemia, so the T cells may come from the graft donor.

The table lists this clonotype with many counts. DNA of the CDR3: TGCAGCGTTGATGCCCGGAGCTATGGCTACACCTTC. Translation: CSVDARSYGYTF. The chain uses TRBV29-1 and TRBJ1-2; D call uncertain. Trimming took 3 bases from V and 4 from J, leaving 9 bases between them. CDR1 and CDR2 (germline): SQVTM, ANQGSEA. The CDR3 contains 12 residues.

V is TRBV6-5 and J is TRBJ1-1; perhaps TRBD1 as D (5 bases). The CDR3 sequence is 13 residues long. Trimming left V 4 bases short and J 9 bases short, with 15 bases between. Looked up from germline, CDR1 is MNHEY and CDR2 is SVGAGI. The CDR3 loop reads CASSFPGTHKAFF. Written as DNA, the CDR3 is TGTGCCAGCAGTTTCCCCGGGACCCATAAAGCTTTCTTT.

This clonotype was counted at least ten times. The chain recombines TRBV20-1 with TRBJ1-3; D is undetermined. Germline CDR1 DFQATT, CDR2 SNEGSKA (reference sequence). The CDR3 loop spans 13 amino acids. V lost 3 bases and J 9 bases, leaving 15 bases between the germline ends. The CDR3 DNA follows: TGCAGTGCTAGGGAGGGTCGATCAAGCACCATATATTTT. It encodes CSAREGRSSTIYF.

CDR3 DNA: TGTGCCACCAGCAGAGAGCGGACCCCTCATCTCGGGACCTTC. It is translated as CATSRERTPHLGTF. The chain combines TRBV15 with TRBJ1-2; D remains ambiguous. V was pared by 0 bases and J by 14 bases, with 19 bases between. Per the germline V gene, CDR1 is LNHNV and CDR2 is YYDKDF (reference sequence). The CDR3 has 14 residues.

This sequence joins TRBV11-2 and TRBJ2-7; 7 bases line up with TRBD1. There are 15 residues in the CDR3. J gave up 4 bases and V 4 bases, and 10 bases lay outside the gene matches. Germline V gene data show CDR1 as SGHAT and CDR2 as FQNNGV. Here the CDR3 reads CASSSLRGQKYEQYF. CDR3 coding DNA: TGTGCCAGCAGCTCTCTCCGGGGACAGAAATACGAGCAGTACTTC.

The chain couples TRBV20-1 to TRBJ2-5; tentatively, D is TRBD2 (6 bases). Trimming removed 3 bases at V and 5 bases at J, with 19 bases between. The CDR3 has 15 amino acids. Germline-derived CDR1 and CDR2 are DFQATT and SNEGSKA (reference sequence). CDR3 DNA sequence: TGCAGTGCTAGGAGGGGCCCTCGGGCGGGGGAGACCCAGTACTTC. Protein sequence: CSARRGPRAGETQYF.

The CDR3 loop is CASSKWLAGESGYGELFF. CDR3 nucleotide sequence: TGTGCCAGCAGTAAATGGCTAGCGGGGGAAAGCGGATACGGGGAGCTGTTTTTT. The chain links TRBV6-1 to TRBJ2-2; 10 positions match TRBD2. Germline CDR1 reads MNHNS; CDR2 reads SASEGT. Unmatched junction bases numbered 16, after V lost 5 bases and J lost 7 bases. This CDR3 region has 18 residues.

The rearrangement links TRBV20-1 to TRBJ1-1; D remains ambiguous. CDR3 length: 13 residues. Between the trimmed V and J ends, which lost 6 bases and 1 base, there was a span of 12 bases. Germline loops: CDR1 DFQATT, CDR2 SNEGSKA (reference sequence). This CDR3 reads CSADPSRNTEAFF. CDR3 nucleotides: TGCAGTGCCGACCCTTCAAGGAACACTGAAGCTTTCTTT.

A few counts support this clonotype. This rearrangement joins TRBV18 to TRBJ1-2, with D possibly being TRBD1 (5 bases). Trimming left V 6 bases short and J 2 bases short, with 13 bases between. Germline V gene lookup returns CDR1 KGHSH and CDR2 LQKENI. This CDR3 has 14 residues. CDR3 in DNA: TGTGCCAGCTCCCCGGACACCGGAAACTATGGCTACACCTTC. Translated, it gives CASSPDTGNYGYTF.

Notes on this clonotype: A much larger clone differs by one base, so this may be a read error. The gene calls are TRBV12-3 or TRBV12-4 and TRBJ2-7; the D gene is possibly TRBD1 (5 bases). The DNA end is more similar to TRBJ2-1, so the J call may be wrong. This CDR3 has 13 amino acids. CDR3 loop: CASRPSDSYEQFF. In nucleotides, the CDR3 is TGTGCCAGCAGACCCAGTGACAGCTACGAGCAGTTCTTC.

The table lists this clonotype with a few counts. The rearrangement links TRBV20-1 to TRBJ1-6, with a weak D call TRBD1 (5 bases). Germline lookup yields CDR1 DFQATT and CDR2 SNEGSKA (reference sequence). Trimming removed 0 bases from V and 10 bases from J, with 16 bases in between. The CDR3 sequence is 15 residues long. This chain's CDR3 is CSARDQGGYGSPLHF. CDR3 sequence (DNA): TGCAGTGCTAGAGATCAGGGAGGGTACGGGTCACCCCTCCACTTT.

This clonotype has at least ten counts. The chain links TRBV28 to TRBJ2-5; perhaps D is TRBD1 or TRBD2 (5 bases each). V was shortened by 10 bases and J by 5 bases, with 23 bases between the two germline ends. Per the germline V gene, CDR1 is MDHEN and CDR2 is SYDVKM. The CDR3 is made up of 15 amino acids. The CDR3 sequence is CATLLDGDPWETQYF. CDR3 bases: TGTGCCACCCTATTGGACGGGGACCCTTGGGAGACCCAGTACTTC.

V is TRBV20-1 and J is TRBJ2-3; 13 bases match TRBD2. V was pared by 6 bases and J by 7 bases, with 7 bases of the junction left unmatched. Germline V CDR1 and CDR2: DFQATT, SNEGSKA (reference sequence). The CDR3 loop spans 14 amino acids. CDR3 DNA: TGCAGTGCCAAAACTAGCGGGGGGGCAAATACGCAGTATTTT. Amino acid sequence: CSAKTSGGANTQYF.

The chain recombines TRBV28 with TRBJ2-3; no definite D call. Germline lookup yields CDR1 MDHEN and CDR2 SYDVKM. The CDR3 is 13 amino acids. With 10 bases removed from V and 9 bases from J, the gap between germline ends came to 20 bases. CDR3 coding DNA: TGTGCCACTACCCTTTCGGGTGATTGGACGCAGTATTTT. Amino acid sequence: CATTLSGDWTQYF.

In its sample, this clonotype was seen many times. The gene calls are TRBV29-1 and TRBJ2-1, with D unclear. This CDR3 has 14 residues. Trimming pared 3 bases from V and 0 bases from J, leaving 9 bases between. CDR1 is SQVTM and CDR2 is ANQGSEA in the germline V gene. The CDR3 nucleotides read TGCAGCGTTGACAAACAGAGCTCCTACAATGAGCAGTTCTTC. This gives the protein CSVDKQSSYNEQFF.

J is TRBJ1-2 and V is TRBV24-1; D is undetermined. Looked up from germline, CDR1 is KGHDR and CDR2 is SFDVKD. The V end lost 5 bases, the J end lost 6 bases, and 6 bases lay between the germline ends. This CDR3 is built from 11 residues. The CDR3 nucleotides read TGTGCCACCAGTGGACCGCATGGCTACACCTTC. Amino acid sequence: CATSGPHGYTF.

This clonotype was recorded a few times. The genes are TRBV4-3 and TRBJ2-7; perhaps TRBD2 as D (6 bases). CDR3 length equals 17 residues. V was trimmed by 0 bases and J by 0 bases, leaving 15 bases between them. CDR1 LGHNA and CDR2 YSLEER come from the germline V gene. This CDR3 reads CASSQDRDGTYSYEQYF. Written as DNA, the CDR3 is TGCGCCAGCAGCCAAGATCGGGACGGGACTTACTCCTACGAGCAGTACTTC.

Ten or more counts support this clonotype. The chain employs TRBV12-3 or TRBV12-4 and TRBJ2-3; no firm D call. V gave up 7 bases and J gave up 0 bases, with 8 bases separating them. This CDR3 region has 13 residues. CDR3 sequence (DNA): TGTGCCAGCACCCTTGGTAGCACAGATACGCAGTATTTT. Amino acid sequence: CASTLGSTDTQYF.

This clonotype showed up just a few times. The V call is TRBV20-1, the J call TRBJ2-5, with 11 positions matching TRBD1. The CDR3 loop spans 13 amino acids. Looked up from germline, CDR1 is DFQATT and CDR2 is SNEGSKA (reference sequence). CDR3 sequence: CNGGTGGLETQYF. Written as DNA, the CDR3 is TGCAATGGAGGGACAGGGGGTTTGGAGACCCAGTACTTC.

The chain employs TRBV27 and TRBJ1-1; no firm D call. Trimming took 7 bases from V and 5 from J, leaving 20 bases between them. This CDR3 has 15 residues. Germline loops: CDR1 MNHEY, CDR2 SMNVEV (reference sequence). The CDR3 coding sequence is TGTGCCAGCAAAGGTAGTAACCTGCTGAGGACTGAAGCTTTCTTT. Protein sequence: CASKGSNLLRTEAFF.

This clonotype was observed many times. This chain connects TRBV20-1 to TRBJ2-7; 7 bases fit TRBD1. Trimming took 0 bases from V and 1 from J; bases not matched to a gene: 0. The CDR3 loop spans 13 amino acids. Germline V gives CDR1 DFQATT, CDR2 SNEGSKA (reference sequence). CDR3 amino acids: CSAREDRSYEQYF. The CDR3 nucleotides read TGCAGTGCTAGAGAGGACAGGTCCTACGAGCAGTACTTC.